What follows are 16 T cell receptor beta chains derived from one specimen sequenced in a study of T cell responses to AZD1222 COVID-19 vaccine. Clones were sequenced by immunoSEQ multiplex PCR, and TCRdb holds only the in-frame ones, with some missing. Among 150,000 or so clones listed, 89% were seen once. The material sequenced was peripheral blood, taken on day 0 of AZD1222 vaccination. The source is an adult in good health.

This sequence joins TRBV7-2 and TRBJ1-6; D not certain. V lost 8 bases to trimming and J lost 7 bases, with 9 bases between them. The germline gives CDR1 SGHTA, CDR2 FQGNSA. The CDR3 sequence is 12 residues long. The CDR3 loop is CASDNGNSPLHF. The CDR3 region has the DNA TGTGCCAGCGACAACGGGAATTCACCCCTCCACTTT.

The table lists this clone with a count of one. The V and J genes are TRBV28 and TRBJ2-4; 7 bases line up with TRBD1. The CDR3 loop spans 14 amino acids. V lost 5 bases, J lost 4 bases, and 5 bases stayed unmatched. The germline V gene encodes CDR1 MDHEN and CDR2 SYDVKM. The chain's CDR3 is CASSPSTGKNIQYF. For the CDR3, the DNA is TGTGCCAGCAGTCCCTCGACAGGGAAAAACATTCAGTACTTC.

CDR3 in amino acids: CASSKRGWTGGNEKLFF. The CDR3 DNA reads TGCGCCAGCAGCAAAAGGGGGTGGACAGGAGGGAATGAAAAACTGTTTTTT. The rearrangement uses TRBV4-1 and TRBJ1-4; TRBD1 agrees at 7 bases. The CDR3 consists of 17 residues. Losses at the gene ends were 5 bases for V and 5 bases for J; bases not matched to a gene: 14. Germline-derived CDR1 and CDR2 are MGHRA and YSYEKL.

The rearrangement uses TRBV28 and TRBJ2-7, with 8 bases matching TRBD1. V shed 6 bases, J shed 1 base, and the junction held 5 bases outside the gene matches. The length of the CDR3 is 14 residues. Germline V CDR1 and CDR2: MDHEN, SYDVKM. The CDR3 is CASSSGGGSYEQYF. The CDR3 DNA reads as TGTGCCAGCAGCTCAGGGGGCGGGTCCTACGAGCAGTACTTC.

The chain carries TRBV28 and TRBJ1-5; D unclear. The CDR3 is 13 residues long. The V gene's germline CDR1 is MDHEN and CDR2 SYDVKM. The V and J ends lost 7 bases and 3 bases respectively, with 10 bases between them. The CDR3, as DNA: TGTGCCAGCACCAGGACCCCCAATCAGCCCCAGCATTTT. This translates into CASTRTPNQPQHF.

The chain joins TRBV6-5 to TRBJ2-7; D is unresolved. V lost 7 bases to trimming and J lost 0 bases, with 16 bases between them. This CDR3 has 15 residues. Germline assignment: CDR1 MNHEY and CDR2 SVGAGI. In DNA, the CDR3 is TGTGCCAGCAATCCTCCGGACCGACCCTCCTACGAGCAGTACTTC. This gives the protein CASNPPDRPSYEQYF.

The gene calls are TRBV6-2 or TRBV6-3 and TRBJ1-5, with TRBD1 matching 7 bases. V was clipped by 0 bases and J by 4 bases; unmatched bases: 9. CDR1 and CDR2 (germline): MNHEY, SVGEGT. The CDR3 extends over 17 amino acids. The CDR3 nucleotides read TGTGCCAGCAGTTACTCTCCAGGGGGGGCAGAGAATCAGCCCCAGCATTTT. The encoded protein is CASSYSPGGAENQPQHF.

The chain recombines TRBV4-1 with TRBJ2-1; no firm D call. The germline CDR1 and CDR2 sequences are MGHRA and YSYEKL. The CDR3 has 13 amino acids. V was clipped by 2 bases and J by 5 bases, with 7 bases between them. The CDR3 DNA is TGCGCCAGCAGCCAATACAAAGACAATGAGCAGTTCTTC. This translates into CASSQYKDNEQFF.

The J gene is TRBJ2-2, the V gene TRBV5-6; D not certain. CDR3 length: 15 amino acids. With 1 base removed from V and 0 bases from J, the gap between germline ends came to 7 bases. Germline V lookup: CDR1 SGHDT, CDR2 YYEEEE. The CDR3 here is CASSLIAANTGELFF. The CDR3 bases are TGTGCCAGCAGCTTGATTGCTGCGAACACCGGGGAGCTGTTTTTT. The variable domain in full, completed from reference TRBV5-6 and TRBJ2-2, reads DAGVTQSPTHLIKTRGQQVTLRCSPKSGHDTVSWYQQALGQGPQFIFQYYEEEERQRGNFPDRFSGHQFPNYSSELNVNALLLGDSALYLCASSLIAANTGELFFGEGSRLTVL.

The chain couples TRBV27 to TRBJ1-3, with D possibly being TRBD1 (6 bases). The CDR3 is made up of 16 amino acids. Trimming pared 3 bases from V and 5 bases from J, leaving 17 bases between. Germline V gene lookup returns CDR1 MNHEY and CDR2 SMNVEV (reference sequence). CDR3 region: CASSFWGRGLRNTIYF. As DNA, the CDR3 is TGTGCCAGCAGTTTTTGGGGCAGGGGCCTAAGAAACACCATATATTTT.

V usage is TRBV2 and J usage is TRBJ1-5; D remains ambiguous. The V gene lost 3 bases and the J gene lost 5 bases, with 11 bases spanning the gap. Germline V gene data show CDR1 as SNHLY and CDR2 as FYNNEI. This CDR3 has 14 residues. CDR3 loop: CASSETTSDQPQHF. Written as DNA, the CDR3 is TGTGCCAGCAGTGAGACTACCTCAGATCAGCCCCAGCATTTT.

This chain joins TRBV4-2 and TRBJ1-1; 9 bases match TRBD1. In germline, CDR1 is LGHNA, CDR2 YNFKEQ. Losses at the gene ends were 3 bases for V and 8 bases for J; bases not matched to a gene: 7. The CDR3 loop spans 14 amino acids. The CDR3 region has the DNA TGTGCCAGCAGCCACGGAACAGGGGGCTTAGAAGCTTTCTTT. It yields the protein CASSHGTGGLEAFF.

The chain uses TRBV4-1 and TRBJ1-1; weak D call: TRBD1 (5 bases). CDR3 size: 13 residues. The ends were cut back, 11 bases at V and 4 bases at J, with 17 bases in the middle. Germline loops: CDR1 MGHRA, CDR2 YSYEKL. CDR3 DNA sequence: TGCGCCGGGGGTCACCGTGAGGGCACTGAAGCTTTCTTT. The encoded protein is CAGGHREGTEAFF.

The rearrangement links TRBV28 to TRBJ1-6; no reliable D call. The V gene's germline CDR1 is MDHEN and CDR2 SYDVKM. V lost 5 bases and J 7 bases, leaving 12 bases between the germline ends. The CDR3 totals 14 residues. The CDR3 region is CASSPRRRNSPLHF. DNA for the CDR3: TGTGCCAGCAGTCCCCGAAGGCGAAATTCACCCCTCCACTTT.

V and J are TRBV28 and TRBJ2-7, with 12 bases that match TRBD1. Trimming at V came to 2 bases and at J to 5 bases, leaving 16 bases not matched to a gene. Germline V gene lookup returns CDR1 MDHEN and CDR2 SYDVKM. The CDR3 loop spans 19 amino acids. CDR3 in DNA: TGTGCCAGCAGTTTAGGGACAGGGGGCGCCTCGGGAGGGAGCAACGAGCAGTACTTC. Encoded protein: CASSLGTGGASGGSNEQYF.

The CDR3 nucleotides read TGTGCCAGCAGCTTAGGAGGTTTCAATCAGCCCCAGCATTTT. Translation: CASSLGGFNQPQHF. The chain is built from TRBV7-9 and TRBJ1-5; D gene unclear. The germline V and J ends were trimmed by 1 base and 3 bases, with 7 bases remaining between them. Germline-derived CDR1 and CDR2 are SEHNR and FQNEAQ (reference sequence). The CDR3 loop spans 14 amino acids.